A selection of T cell receptor beta chains follows, all from one sample in a study of TIL therapy for anti-PD-1-resistant metastatic lung cancer. Libraries were prepared by immunoSEQ multiplex PCR; TCRdb keeps only in-frame clonotypes and omits some of them. The repertoire holds tens of thousands of clones, with roughly 70% as singletons. The input for sequencing was blood, taken at baseline. These receptors all come from a person between 25 and 79 years old with non-small cell lung cancer. CDR3s include the opening cysteine and the closing phenylalanine or tryptophan.

v_call	j_call	cdr3_aa
TRBV2	TRBJ1-2	CASSERGRGYYGYTF
TRBV4-3	TRBJ1-1	CASSQESSGSTEAFF
TRBV4-3	TRBJ2-3	CASSQDGRAGTQYF
TRBV5-1	TRBJ2-1	CASSLSGGAYNEQFF
TRBV7-2	TRBJ1-2	CASSLEREVYGYTF
TRBV6-1	TRBJ2-2	CASILFRESTGELFF
TRBV5-1	TRBJ2-1	CASIPGGGGRNEQFF
TRBV29-1	TRBJ2-2	CSVEWSPGELFF
TRBV7-9	TRBJ1-2	CASSLSPGNYGYTF
TRBV11-2	TRBJ2-5	CASSLGSRGRETQYF